Included here is one T cell receptor (beta chain) sequence, with context. This clonotype was picked up many times. Its antigen is still unknown. One base away there is no much larger clone; base qualities are not given. This sample is part of a study of T-cell memory formation after mild COVID-19 (dated by TCRdb to the early 2020s). Broadly, across the study: TCR sequence clusters from the two donors were largely donor specific. In a couple of donors, T-cell clones that expanded and contracted after mild COVID-19 were tracked by sequencing TCRalpha and TCRbeta repertoires over time. Two young, previously healthy adult volunteers, one female and one male, were included in the cohort. Broad study findings and their caveats: From day 15 to 85, contracting clones showed balanced CD4/CD8 phenotypes, whereas a second wave of clones that expanded from day 15 to 37 leaned towards CD4+. Some responding clones were detected in pre-infection memory, which suggested that pre-existing cross-reactive memory T cells had joined the SARS-CoV-2 response. Contracting CD4+ clones turned up mainly in the CM and EM memory subsets, whereas EMRA was where CD8+ clones were enriched. SARS-CoV-2 specificity was not confirmed for the second-wave clones peaking on day 37. The study included only a couple of mild cases, and larger cohorts that include severe cases with pre-infection samples were judged to be necessary.

Ficoll-Paque density gradient centrifugation was the method used to isolate PBMCs. For sequencing, an Illumina NovaSeq 6000 was employed. TCRalpha and TCRbeta cDNA libraries were built by 5'RACE with constant-segment primers, adding sample barcodes and unique molecular identifiers. RNA was extracted from every sample with Trizol reagent. Amplification of the libraries took two PCR steps, and the second step added a second sample barcode plus Illumina TruSeq adapters. Libraries were sequenced on an Illumina NovaSeq with 2 x 150 bp paired-end reads. The source study handled its data this way. Demultiplexing of reads and collapsing into UMI-guided consensus sequences were performed with migec v1.2.7. Using mixcr v2.1.11, UMI consensuses were aligned to TRA and TRB V and J templates and then assembled into clonotypes. A clonotype was counted as expanded or contracted only when both edgeR and NoisET called the clonotype significant, with the noise models trained on biological replicates. For edgeR calls, the thresholds were a false discovery rate-adjusted p below 0.01 and a log2 fold-change of 1. As an exploratory analysis of dynamics, max-normalized trajectories of the 1000 most abundant clonotypes were examined by PCA with hierarchical clustering. Each responding clone was given a CD4 or CD8 phenotype based on the CD4+ and CD8+ repertoires, which had been sequenced separately. Clones were called with MiXCR by TCRdb after fastp trimmed the public reads at Q25, and only in-frame beta chains were retained. Each CDR3 protein appears once, grouped with its most common genes and DNA. Clone size and V and J calls follow TCRdb, not the original study. Recorded for this sample are roughly 7,000 distinct CDR3 sequences; about 54% of them occurred a single time. The ten largest clones represent about 2.5% of the sample.

V loses 0 bases at its end and J loses 4 bases; junction bases beyond the gene matches: 15. CDR1 SGHDN and CDR2 FVKESK were looked up in the germline V gene. The CDR3 has 19 amino acids, counting the end cysteine and phenylalanine. CDR3 DNA is the only sequence kept; it has 57 bases, read in frame from the first base. Recombination joined TRBV14 with TRBJ2-1; 7 junctional bases match TRBD2. The specimen was PBMCs or a T cell subset sorted from them (not recorded which). This receptor was obtained from an adult who had mild COVID-19 (a few samples of this study predate the infection). The sample titles of this study are shuffled in the database, so cell type and time point are left out. The nucleotide sequence reads TGTGCCAGCAGCCAAGAGGTTTGGTACGGGGGGAGATATTACAATGAGCAGTTCTTC. It encodes CASSQEVWYGGRYYNEQFF.